One and the same sample provided the 22 T cell receptor beta chains below, sequenced in a study of somatic mutations in cytotoxic T cells in rheumatoid arthritis. Some clones are missing from TCRdb's copy, which holds only in-frame ones; the method was immunoSEQ multiplex PCR. Of over 10,000 clones detected, 80% to 85% appear once; the ten largest clones hold 14%. The sequencing sample was made of CD8+ T cells sorted from blood. All receptors come from a woman aged 60-70 years in good health.

This clone was detected only once. The rearrangement joins TRBV4-1 to TRBJ2-7; TRBD1 aligns across 9 bases. The CDR3 sequence is 14 residues long. The V and J ends lost 3 bases and 2 bases, in that order; junction bases with no gene match: 2. CDR1 is MGHRA, CDR2 YSYEKL, per germline. The CDR3, as DNA: TGCGCCAGCAGCCATGGACAGGGGACCTACGAGCAGTACTTC. Its protein product is CASSHGQGTYEQYF.

The gene calls are TRBV9 and TRBJ2-5, with D possibly matching TRBD2 (7 bases). Trimming pared 1 base from V and 2 bases from J, leaving 12 bases between. The CDR3 consists of 15 residues. In germline, CDR1 is SGDLS, CDR2 YYNGEE. CDR3 nucleotides: TGTGCCAGCAGCGTAACGGGGGGCGAACAAGAGACCCAGTACTTC. Translated, it gives CASSVTGGEQETQYF.

This clone was recorded a few times. The chain has TRBV27 and TRBJ2-1, with 7 nucleotides matching TRBD2. V shed 5 bases and J 7 bases; nucleotides not matched to a gene: 8. CDR1 is MNHEY and CDR2 is SMNVEV in the germline V gene (reference sequence). CDR3 length: 14 residues. The CDR3 region is CASSPGTTNNEQFF. The CDR3 nucleotides read TGTGCCAGCAGTCCCGGGACTACTAATAATGAGCAGTTCTTC.

This clone was seen once. The genes are TRBV6-1 and TRBJ2-3; perhaps TRBD2 as D (7 bases). CDR3 length: 15 amino acids. V gave up 2 bases and J gave up 4 bases, with 13 bases separating them. In germline, CDR1 is MNHNS, CDR2 SASEGT. CDR3 coding DNA: TGTGCCAGCAGTGAATTAGGGGGGGGCCCAGATACGCAGTATTTT. This gives the protein CASSELGGGPDTQYF.

The chain is built from TRBV5-4 and TRBJ1-1; 10 nucleotides match TRBD1. The CDR3 consists of 15 residues. V lost 4 bases, J lost 4 bases, and 7 bases stayed unmatched. Germline V gene sequence: CDR1 SGHNT, CDR2 YYREEE (reference sequence). The CDR3 DNA follows: TGTGCCAGCAGCGTCTGGACAGGGGGGGTCACTGAAGCTTTCTTT. This sequence encodes CASSVWTGGVTEAFF. The full variable domain, with the rest looked up from reference TRBV5-4 and TRBJ1-1, is ETGVTQSPTHLIKTRGQQVTLRCSSQSGHNTVSWYQQALGQGPQFIFQYYREEENGRGNFPPRFSGLQFPNYSSELNVNALELDDSALYLCASSVWTGGVTEAFFGQGTRLTVV.

The gene calls are TRBV4-2 and TRBJ2-1; a weak D match, TRBD1 (6 bases). The CDR3 spans 15 residues. CDR1 is LGHNA, CDR2 YNFKEQ, per germline. V lost 0 bases, J lost 7 bases, and 13 bases lay in between. The CDR3 sequence: CASSQDPGAGNEQFF. CDR3 coding DNA: TGTGCCAGCAGCCAAGACCCAGGGGCGGGTAATGAGCAGTTCTTC.

The chain combines TRBV5-6 with TRBJ1-1, with 9 nucleotides matching TRBD1. Germline V gives CDR1 SGHDT, CDR2 YYEEEE. The CDR3 sequence is 13 residues long. The junction had 5 bases not matched to a gene; V was cut back by 6 bases and J by 5 bases. The chain's CDR3 is CASTQGAYTEAFF. The CDR3 nucleotides read TGTGCCAGCACACAGGGGGCTTATACTGAAGCTTTCTTT.

CDR3 DNA sequence: TGTGCCAGCAGCCAAGCGACGAGGGGGGAAAAACTGTTTTTT. This sequence encodes CASSQATRGEKLFF. The chain uses TRBV14 and TRBJ1-4; possibly TRBD1 for D (6 bases). Deletions cut 1 base from V and 8 bases from J, with 11 bases between. This CDR3 is 14 amino acids long. CDR1 SGHDN and CDR2 FVKESK come from the germline V gene.

The CDR3 loop is CAWSGGGTDTQYF. In DNA, the CDR3 is TGTGCCTGGAGTGGAGGGGGTACAGATACGCAGTATTTT. V usage is TRBV30 and J usage is TRBJ2-3; a possible D gene is TRBD1 (6 bases). Germline CDR1 and CDR2: GTSNPN and SVGIG (reference sequence). There are 13 residues in the CDR3. Deletions cut 1 base from V and 3 bases from J, with 8 bases between.

J is TRBJ1-1 and V is TRBV7-9; 8 bases match TRBD1. The CDR3 length is 15 residues. Germline CDR1 and CDR2: SEHNR and FQNEAQ (reference sequence). After removal of 5 bases from V and 1 base from J, the junction contained 6 bases not matched to a gene. CDR3 nucleotide sequence: TGTGCCAGCAGCCCGCAGGGGGCAGCGAACACTGAAGCTTTCTTT. Translated, it gives CASSPQGAANTEAFF.

V usage is TRBV9 and J usage is TRBJ2-3; 11 bases are shared with TRBD2. The V gene's germline CDR1 is SGDLS and CDR2 YYNGEE. The CDR3 has 15 residues. V shed 6 bases, J shed 2 bases, and the junction held 5 bases outside the gene matches. CDR3 protein: CASTLAGVFTDTQYF. The CDR3 region has the DNA TGTGCCAGCACACTAGCGGGGGTGTTCACAGATACGCAGTATTTT.

The V and J genes are TRBV4-1 and TRBJ1-2; 10 positions agree with TRBD1. After removal of 0 bases from V and 7 bases from J, the junction contained 5 bases not matched to a gene. Germline V gives CDR1 MGHRA, CDR2 YSYEKL. The CDR3 length is 15 residues. The CDR3 region is CASSQEETGGFGYTF. For the CDR3, the DNA is TGCGCCAGCAGCCAAGAGGAGACAGGGGGCTTTGGCTACACCTTC.

The chain uses TRBV4-2 and TRBJ1-5; TRBD1 matches 8 bases. Losses at the gene ends were 1 base for V and 6 bases for J; bases not matched to a gene: 5. Germline V gene lookup returns CDR1 LGHNA and CDR2 YNFKEQ. This CDR3 has 15 residues. For the CDR3, the DNA is TGTGCCAGCAGCCAAGTCCAGGGGGCTTTTCAGCCCCAGCATTTT. This encodes CASSQVQGAFQPQHF.

The V and J genes are TRBV10-3 and TRBJ2-5; TRBD2 matches 14 bases. CDR3 length equals 13 residues. Germline CDR1 and CDR2: ENHRY and SYGVKD. V trimming: 9 bases; J trimming: 5 bases; junction bases outside the gene matches: 2. The CDR3 region is CAIRTSGGETQYF. As DNA, the CDR3 is TGTGCCATTCGGACTAGCGGGGGGGAGACCCAGTACTTC.

Points on this clone: This sample also contains other DNA sequences that code for the same CDR3. V and J are TRBV9 and TRBJ2-5, with 7 bases matching TRBD1. The CDR3 contains 15 residues. Losses at the gene ends were 2 bases for V and 1 base for J; bases not matched to a gene: 5. CDR1 and CDR2 (germline): SGDLS, YYNGEE. CDR3 sequence reads: CASSVTGTVQETQYF. The DNA for the CDR3 is TGTGCCAGCAGCGTCACAGGGACAGTCCAAGAGACCCAGTACTTC.

V usage is TRBV14 and J usage is TRBJ1-2; 7 bases are shared with TRBD1. CDR3 length: 17 amino acids. Germline assignment: CDR1 SGHDN and CDR2 FVKESK. J lost 3 bases, V lost 1 base, and 11 bases had no gene match. The CDR3 coding sequence is TGTGCCAGCAGCCAAGCCCCTTGGGGACAGATGGACTATGGCTACACCTTC. It is translated as CASSQAPWGQMDYGYTF.

The rearrangement links TRBV19 to TRBJ1-1; tentatively, D is TRBD1 (5 bases). CDR1 and CDR2 from the germline V gene are LNHDA and SQIVND (reference sequence). V was pared by 4 bases and J by 5 bases, with 17 bases between. The CDR3 totals 15 residues. CDR3 DNA sequence: TGTGCCAGTAGTAGCGGGACGGGGGTGAGGACTGAAGCTTTCTTT. It codes for CASSSGTGVRTEAFF.

The chain uses TRBV6-5 and TRBJ2-1, with TRBD2 as a possible D gene (7 bases). Trimming shortened V by 2 bases and J by 6 bases, and 14 bases separated the two germline ends. This CDR3 comprises 15 residues. Germline lookup yields CDR1 MNHEY and CDR2 SVGAGI. In DNA form, the CDR3 reads TGTGCCAGCAGTTACGGGGGGGGCCGGCGCAATGAGCAGTTCTTC. Residues: CASSYGGGRRNEQFF.

The CDR3 nucleotides read TGTGCCAGCAGCTGGGGACAGTACAATGAGCAGTTCTTC. Translating gives CASSWGQYNEQFF. V and J are TRBV7-9 and TRBJ2-1; 7 bases map to TRBD1. Per the germline V gene, CDR1 is SEHNR and CDR2 is FQNEAQ (reference sequence). The V gene end was trimmed by 4 bases and the J gene end by 4 bases; junction bases not matched to a gene: 1. This CDR3 has 13 amino acids.

The chain has TRBV6-6 and TRBJ1-2, with D unclear. In germline, CDR1 is MNHNY, CDR2 SVGAGI (reference sequence). The length of the CDR3 is 13 residues. CDR3 sequence: CAGGQAPNYGYTF. The CDR3, as DNA: TGTGCAGGCGGGCAGGCACCAAACTATGGCTACACCTTC.

In its sample, this clone was seen once. The V and J genes are TRBV20-1 and TRBJ2-7; a weak D match, TRBD2 (5 bases). Germline-derived CDR1 and CDR2 are DFQATT and SNEGSKA (reference sequence). V lost 1 base and J lost 5, with 6 bases in between. The CDR3 covers 11 residues. The CDR3 DNA reads TGCAGTGCTAGAGCTAGCAACGAGCAGTACTTC. This codes for CSARASNEQYF.

V usage is TRBV28 and J usage is TRBJ2-3; no firm D call. Trimming removed 6 bases at V and 14 bases at J, with 18 bases between. The CDR3 spans 12 residues. Germline loops: CDR1 MDHEN, CDR2 SYDVKM. CDR3 amino acids: CASSPAGPLRYF. In DNA form, the CDR3 reads TGTGCCAGCAGCCCAGCTGGGCCCCTCAGGTATTTT.